A selection of T cell receptor beta chains follows, all from one sample in a study of vaccination effects on CD4 cells after COVID-19. Measured with immunoSEQ multiplex PCR; TCRdb has only the in-frame clones, and not every one. The sample carries fewer than 70,000 clones, about four fifths recorded once. Their antigens are not known. Sequencing used CD4+ T cells from PBMCs cultured with SARS-CoV-2 spike peptides, obtained before COVID-19 vaccination. These receptors came from a human donor who received a COVID-19 vaccine. CDR3s leave out the opening cysteine and the closing phenylalanine or tryptophan.

J: TRBJ1-4
V: TRBV5-1
CDR3: ASSLAVQGQGKNEKLF

J: TRBJ2-3
V: TRBV2
CDR3: ASSESVQTDTQY

J: TRBJ1-6
V: TRBV24-1
CDR3: ATSDLPVGNYYSPLH

J: TRBJ2-2
V: TRBV6-5
CDR3: ASRDSHTGELF

J: TRBJ1-2
V: TRBV18
CDR3: ASSPVGAPGYGYT

J: TRBJ2-2
V: TRBV6-6
CDR3: ASTGTPFTGELF

J: TRBJ1-5
V: TRBV6-6
CDR3: ASSTLTGNQPQH

J: TRBJ2-3
V: TRBV19
CDR3: ASSQQGPSTDTQY

J: TRBJ1-4
V: TRBV6-1
CDR3: ASSEMSGAEKLF

J: TRBJ1-3
V: TRBV7-2
CDR3: ASSLYRGNTIY

J: TRBJ1-1
V: TRBV7-9
CDR3: ASSLVANAGAF

J: TRBJ2-2
V: TRBV5-4
CDR3: ASSLRTQGGELF

J: TRBJ2-5
V: TRBV11-2
CDR3: ASSLDPLIATQY

J: TRBJ1-2
V: TRBV5-1
CDR3: ASSLGQGKGYT

J: TRBJ2-3
V: TRBV28
CDR3: ASSLTGGSDTQY

J: TRBJ1-5
V: TRBV6-1
CDR3: ASSEGTGRNQPQH

J: TRBJ1-2
V: TRBV6-5
CDR3: ASSYSARRATYGYT

J: TRBJ2-3
V: TRBV29-1
CDR3: SATYSGTTQY

J: TRBJ2-3
V: TRBV14
CDR3: ASSPTGAGSTDTQY

J: TRBJ1-2
V: TRBV6-4
CDR3: ASSDQTNYGYT

J: TRBJ2-2
V: TRBV2
CDR3: AWNPRASTGELF

J: TRBJ2-3
V: TRBV6-6
CDR3: ASSSRGWDQSDTQY

J: TRBJ1-1
V: TRBV29-1
CDR3: SVEDGRGTEAF

J: TRBJ2-2
V: TRBV7-3
CDR3: ASSLSGTVNTGELF

J: TRBJ2-4
V: TRBV3-1/TRBV3-2
CDR3: ASSHSSGGNIQY

J: TRBJ1-2
V: TRBV5-8
CDR3: ASSLQGGLNYGYT

J: TRBJ2-2
V: TRBV25-1
CDR3: ASSEWARGELF

J: TRBJ2-4
V: TRBV6-2/TRBV6-3
CDR3: ASSSEGVRKNIQY

J: TRBJ2-5
V: TRBV24-1
CDR3: ATSVGSGQETQY

J: TRBJ2-3
V: TRBV7-3
CDR3: ASSLIGGGRTDTQY

J: TRBJ2-5
V: TRBV5-1
CDR3: ASSLGGGETQY

J: TRBJ1-1
V: TRBV10-2
CDR3: ASKTVNTEAF

J: TRBJ1-1
V: TRBV7-9
CDR3: ASSLTGENTEAF

J: TRBJ2-1
V: TRBV5-1
CDR3: ASSLTSASYNEQF

J: TRBJ2-5
V: TRBV18
CDR3: ASSPTLQETQY

J: TRBJ2-2
V: TRBV18
CDR3: ASSWGLNTGELF

J: TRBJ2-1
V: TRBV4-3
CDR3: ASSQGWGNTGARWNEQF